One sample yielded the 29 T cell receptor beta chains listed below, sequenced in a study of OX40 agonist ivuxolimab in advanced cancers. Measured with immunoSEQ multiplex PCR; TCRdb has only the in-frame clones, and not every one. The table includes under 85,000 clones, over 75% detected once. Sequencing used CD4+ or CD8+ T cells sorted from blood, obtained in a trial of the OX40 agonist ivuxolimab. The receptor set was obtained from an adult with an advanced solid tumor such as melanoma, head and neck, liver or kidney cancer.

Here the CDR3 reads CASSQDPLGLAGPGDTQYF. Written as DNA, the CDR3 is TGTGCCAGCAGCCAAGATCCCCTGGGACTAGCGGGACCCGGAGATACGCAGTATTTT. The V gene is TRBV14, the J gene TRBJ2-3; 13 bases agree with TRBD2. The V gene end was trimmed by 0 bases and the J gene end by 5 bases; junction bases not matched to a gene: 11. The CDR3 runs 19 residues. CDR1 SGHDN and CDR2 FVKESK come from the germline V gene.

This chain connects TRBV9 to TRBJ2-6; TRBD1 aligns across 7 bases. Trimming at V came to 4 bases and at J to 1 base, leaving 8 bases not matched to a gene. The CDR3 loop spans 17 amino acids. Germline-derived CDR1 and CDR2 are SGDLS and YYNGEE. CDR3 sequence reads: CASSIPGGPSGANVLTF. As DNA, the CDR3 is TGTGCCAGCAGCATCCCAGGGGGACCATCTGGGGCCAACGTCCTGACTTTC.

The chain uses TRBV27 and TRBJ1-2, with a tentative D call TRBD1 (5 bases). The germline V gene encodes CDR1 MNHEY and CDR2 SMNVEV (reference sequence). The CDR3 is 14 residues long. V shed 6 bases and J shed 4 bases, with 15 bases lying between them. The CDR3 DNA is TGTGCCAGCAGCTCAGAAGAGGGACTCTATGGCTACACCTTC. Its translation: CASSSEEGLYGYTF.

This chain connects TRBV5-1 to TRBJ2-5; 8 bases are shared with TRBD2. CDR3 size: 14 residues. With V trimmed by 3 bases and J by 1 base, 2 bases remained unmatched. Germline V gene sequence: CDR1 SGHRS, CDR2 YFSETQ. CDR3 sequence (DNA): TGCGCCAGCAGCTACCGGGGGGGCCAAGAGACCCAGTACTTC. This translates into CASSYRGGQETQYF.

The chain has TRBV30 and TRBJ2-6; D gene uncertain. V lost 2 bases to trimming and J lost 0 bases, with 17 bases between them. CDR3 length: 18 amino acids. Per the germline V gene, CDR1 is GTSNPN and CDR2 is SVGIG (reference sequence). This CDR3 reads CAWSPGQKTNSGANVLTF. DNA of the CDR3: TGTGCCTGGAGTCCAGGTCAGAAAACCAACTCTGGGGCCAACGTCCTGACTTTC.

V gene TRBV6-5 combines with J gene TRBJ1-3, with 7 bases lining up with TRBD1. This CDR3 is built from 13 residues. With V trimmed by 6 bases and J by 10 bases, 9 bases remained unmatched. Germline CDR1 and CDR2: MNHEY and SVGAGI. The CDR3, as DNA: TGTGCCAGCAGCCAAAGACAGGGTCAGACCATATATTTT. Its protein product is CASSQRQGQTIYF.

DNA for the CDR3: TGTGCCAGCAGCGGGGCGGGAAGCTCCTATAATTCACCCCTCCACTTT. Translating it yields CASSGAGSSYNSPLHF. The V and J genes are TRBV7-2 and TRBJ1-6, with D perhaps TRBD1 (5 bases). V dropped 5 bases and J dropped 0 bases, with 11 bases sitting between them. This CDR3 has 16 residues. Per the germline V gene, CDR1 is SGHTA and CDR2 is FQGNSA.

The chain uses TRBV7-2 and TRBJ1-3; 7 positions match TRBD1. Per the germline V gene, CDR1 is SGHTA and CDR2 is FQGNSA. Unmatched junction bases numbered 7, after V lost 5 bases and J lost 3 bases. This CDR3 is 15 amino acids long. The CDR3 coding sequence is TGTGCCAGCAGCCCCGGAGGGGGCGGTGGAAACACCATATATTTT. It translates to CASSPGGGGGNTIYF.

V is TRBV4-3 and J is TRBJ2-7; 9 nucleotides line up with TRBD1. The CDR3 is 15 residues long. V gave up 1 base and J gave up 7 bases; unmatched junction bases: 8. In germline, CDR1 is LGHNA, CDR2 YSLEER. The CDR3 sequence: CASSQADRGSGEQYF. The CDR3 coding sequence is TGCGCCAGCAGCCAAGCAGACAGGGGGTCGGGGGAGCAGTACTTC.

CDR3 residues: CAWNLNEKLFF. CDR3 nucleotide sequence: TGTGCCTGGAACCTTAATGAAAAACTGTTTTTT. V is TRBV30 and J is TRBJ1-4; no clear D. The V end was cut by 4 bases, the J end by 4 bases, with 4 bases between. The CDR3 has 11 residues. Germline V gene sequence: CDR1 GTSNPN, CDR2 SVGIG (reference sequence).

The sample holds one count of this clone. CDR3 region: CASSPLHDTIYF. The CDR3 region has the DNA TGTGCCAGCAGCCCCCTTCATGACACCATATATTTT. The V call is TRBV7-8, the J call TRBJ1-3; D gene unclear. The V end was cut by 5 bases, the J end by 8 bases, with 10 bases between. The germline V gene has CDR1 SGHVS and CDR2 FQNEAQ. The CDR3 has 12 residues.

The rearrangement joins TRBV7-3 to TRBJ2-3; 8 bases align to TRBD1. The V gene end was trimmed by 5 bases and the J gene end by 0 bases; junction bases not matched to a gene: 7. CDR1 is SGHTA and CDR2 is FQGTGA in the germline V gene. The CDR3 sequence is 16 residues long. CDR3 in amino acids: CASSPTGGLSTDTQYF. The DNA for the CDR3 is TGTGCCAGCAGCCCTACAGGGGGGCTAAGCACAGATACGCAGTATTTT.

This chain joins TRBV18 and TRBJ2-1; D is unresolved. Germline V gene lookup returns CDR1 KGHSH and CDR2 LQKENI. V dropped 0 bases and J dropped 7 bases, with 10 bases sitting between them. There are 14 residues in the CDR3. The CDR3 reads CASSPPPPSNEQFF. For the CDR3, the DNA is TGTGCCAGCTCACCACCCCCCCCCAGTAATGAGCAGTTCTTC.

CDR3 residues: CASSLVGAHTEAFF. For the CDR3, the DNA is TGCGCCAGCAGCTTGGTGGGGGCGCACACTGAAGCTTTCTTT. This chain connects TRBV5-1 to TRBJ1-1; TRBD1 might be the D (6 bases). The CDR3 extends over 14 amino acids. Germline-derived CDR1 and CDR2 are SGHRS and YFSETQ. Trimming removed 0 bases at V and 3 bases at J, with 9 bases between.

This clone was picked up one time. The chain recombines TRBV28 with TRBJ1-1, with a weak D call TRBD1 (5 bases). V was trimmed by 6 bases and J by 8 bases, leaving 16 bases between them. The CDR3 has 13 amino acids. Per the germline V gene, CDR1 is MDHEN and CDR2 is SYDVKM. As DNA, the CDR3 is TGTGCCAGCAGGTCGGGACGAACCCTAGAAGCTTTCTTT. Protein product: CASRSGRTLEAFF.

This chain connects TRBV11-2 to TRBJ2-3, with D perhaps TRBD1 (5 bases). V lost 0 bases and J 5 bases, leaving 9 bases between the germline ends. CDR3 length: 14 amino acids. Germline CDR1 reads SGHAT; CDR2 reads FQNNGV. The CDR3 DNA follows: TGTGCCAGCAGCTTAGATCGAAGGGGAGATACGCAGTATTTT. It encodes CASSLDRRGDTQYF.

The rearrangement joins TRBV5-1 to TRBJ2-1; no definite D call. The CDR3 length is 14 residues. V shed 0 bases and J shed 9 bases, with 13 bases lying between them. Germline CDR1 is SGHRS and CDR2 is YFSETQ. The CDR3 DNA reads TGCGCCAGCAGCTTGGCCGTTTCTAAGGGTGAGCAGTTCTTC. This translates into CASSLAVSKGEQFF.

In this sample, this clone turned up a few times. This chain connects TRBV20-1 to TRBJ1-1; D is undetermined. From germline, CDR1 is DFQATT and CDR2 SNEGSKA (reference sequence). The CDR3 is made up of 11 amino acids. V was cut by 6 bases and J by 7 bases, with 12 bases left in between. The CDR3 nucleotides read TGCAGTGCAACAAAACTCGGTGAAGCTTTCTTT. Translation: CSATKLGEAFF.

The chain uses TRBV19 and TRBJ1-3; D uncertain. Germline values: CDR1 LNHDA, CDR2 SQIVND (reference sequence). Between the trimmed V and J ends, which lost 5 bases and 0 bases, there was a span of 5 bases. The CDR3 contains 13 residues. The CDR3 reads CASSADSGNTIYF. CDR3 DNA: TGTGCCAGTAGTGCAGACTCTGGAAACACCATATATTTT.

This clone appeared a single time. The chain links TRBV11-3 to TRBJ1-2; no clear D gene. V was pared by 1 base and J by 2 bases, with 2 bases between. The germline V gene encodes CDR1 SGHNT and CDR2 YENEEA. This CDR3 comprises 12 residues. For the CDR3, the DNA is TGTGCCAGCAGCTTAGTAAACTATGGCTACACCTTC. Translation gives CASSLVNYGYTF.

The V and J genes are TRBV5-1 and TRBJ1-1, with unresolved D. The CDR3 covers 12 residues. Germline V lookup: CDR1 SGHRS, CDR2 YFSETQ. V lost 4 bases, J lost 7 bases, and 11 bases lay in between. The CDR3 loop is CASSKGEGEAFF. The CDR3 DNA reads TGCGCCAGCAGCAAGGGAGAAGGTGAAGCTTTCTTT.

The chain uses TRBV5-1 and TRBJ2-1; no firm D call. This CDR3 comprises 12 residues. The germline CDR1 and CDR2 sequences are SGHRS and YFSETQ. V lost 0 bases and J 7 bases, leaving 5 bases between the germline ends. The CDR3 DNA is TGCGCCAGCAGCTTGGGGGGTAATGAGCAGTTCTTC. Encoded protein: CASSLGGNEQFF.

A remark on this clone: It is unclear where the CDR3 begins or ends on the DNA, so no DNA is shown, and the CDR3 is as TCRdb lists it. The rearrangement uses TRBV27 and TRBJ1-2. Germline V gene data show CDR1 as MNHEY and CDR2 as SMNVEV (reference sequence). The CDR3 is 15 amino acids long, termini counted. The CDR3 protein is CASSFLAGRSSGYTF.

J is TRBJ2-1 and V is TRBV5-1; 9 bases agree with TRBD1. Germline V gives CDR1 SGHRS, CDR2 YFSETQ. The CDR3 is 19 residues long. V shed 2 bases and J 5 bases; nucleotides not matched to a gene: 17. CDR3 region: CASSFGTFNRGRYDNEQFF. In nucleotides, the CDR3 is TGCGCCAGCAGCTTCGGTACCTTTAACAGGGGGCGATATGACAATGAGCAGTTCTTC.

The chain employs TRBV7-9 and TRBJ1-3, with D unresolved. The CDR3 runs 18 residues. Germline CDR1 is SEHNR and CDR2 is FQNEAQ (reference sequence). Trimming shortened V by 5 bases and J by 0 bases, and 20 bases separated the two germline ends. This CDR3 reads CASSQTRYSTYSGNTIYF. In DNA, the CDR3 is TGTGCCAGCAGCCAAACAAGGTATTCTACGTACTCTGGAAACACCATATATTTT.

J is TRBJ1-3 and V is TRBV29-1; 9 bases match TRBD1. From germline, CDR1 is SQVTM and CDR2 ANQGSEA. V shed 6 bases and J 4 bases; nucleotides not matched to a gene: 4. The CDR3 loop spans 13 amino acids. In nucleotides, the CDR3 is TGCAGCGTGGAGGACAGGGGAGGAAACACCATATATTTT. Translation gives CSVEDRGGNTIYF.

This clone was detected only once. The chain recombines TRBV6-1 with TRBJ2-7, with 10 bases fitting TRBD2. There are 16 residues in the CDR3. The V and J ends lost 4 bases and 2 bases, in that order; junction bases with no gene match: 8. Looked up from germline, CDR1 is MNHNS and CDR2 is SASEGT. CDR3 region: CASSAPGLANAYEQYF. The CDR3 DNA reads TGTGCCAGCAGTGCCCCGGGACTAGCGAACGCCTACGAGCAGTACTTC.

This rearrangement joins TRBV10-3 to TRBJ2-3, with 14 bases that match TRBD2. V lost 3 bases and J lost 5; bases outside the gene matches: 10. This CDR3 is 18 amino acids long. Germline lookup yields CDR1 ENHRY and CDR2 SYGVKD. CDR3 nucleotides: TGTGCCATCAGTGACGTTTTTGGGACTAGCGGGAGCGGAGATACGCAGTATTTT. It codes for CAISDVFGTSGSGDTQYF.

This chain uses TRBV30 with TRBJ2-7; D tentatively reads TRBD1 or TRBD2 (5 bases each). Trimming left V 2 bases short and J 0 bases short, with 8 bases between. Germline CDR1 GTSNPN, CDR2 SVGIG (reference sequence). The CDR3 contains 13 residues. Here the CDR3 DNA reads TGTGCCTGGAGTTGGGGGAGCTCCTACGAGCAGTACTTC. This encodes CAWSWGSSYEQYF.